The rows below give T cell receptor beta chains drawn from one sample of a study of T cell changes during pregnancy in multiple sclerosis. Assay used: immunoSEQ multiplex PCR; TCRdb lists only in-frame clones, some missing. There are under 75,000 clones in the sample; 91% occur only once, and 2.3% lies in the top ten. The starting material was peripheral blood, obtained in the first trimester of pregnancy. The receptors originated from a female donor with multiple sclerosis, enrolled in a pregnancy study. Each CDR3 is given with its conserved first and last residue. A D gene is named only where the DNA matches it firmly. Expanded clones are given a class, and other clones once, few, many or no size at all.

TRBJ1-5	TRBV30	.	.	CAWSDRAIQPQHF	TGTGCCTGGAGTGACAGGGCGATCCAGCCCCAGCATTTT
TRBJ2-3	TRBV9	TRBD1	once	CASNLQGDSDTQYF	TGTGCCAGCAACCTACAGGGGGATTCAGATACGCAGTATTTT
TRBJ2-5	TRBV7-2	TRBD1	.	CASSGMTGVLETQYF	TGTGCCAGCAGCGGGATGACAGGGGTTTTGGAGACCCAGTACTTC
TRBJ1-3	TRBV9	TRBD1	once	CASSVGQGMGNTIYF	TGTGCCAGCAGCGTAGGACAGGGGATGGGAAACACCATATATTTT
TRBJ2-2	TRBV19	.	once	CASGGRGTGELFF	TGTGCCTCCGGGGGGCGCGGCACCGGGGAGCTGTTTTTT
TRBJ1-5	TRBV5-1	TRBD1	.	CASTPDRGRGVDQPQHF	TGCGCCAGCACCCCGGACAGGGGGCGAGGGGTGGATCAGCCCCAGCATTTT
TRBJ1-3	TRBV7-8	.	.	CASSLVKSSGNTIYF	TGTGCCAGCAGCTTAGTTAAGAGTTCTGGAAACACCATATATTTT
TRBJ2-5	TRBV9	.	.	CASSPGGQQETQYF	TGTGCCAGCAGCCCGGGAGGACAGCAAGAGACCCAGTACTTC
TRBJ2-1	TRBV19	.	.	CASSIQFPSYNEQFF	TGTGCCAGTAGTATTCAGTTCCCTAGTTACAATGAGCAGTTCTTC
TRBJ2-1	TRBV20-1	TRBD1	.	CSAEDRNEQFF	TGCAGTGCGGAGGACAGGAATGAGCAGTTCTTC
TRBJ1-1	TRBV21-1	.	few	CPHFGQGGGTEAFF	TGTCCACATTTCGGCCAGGGAGGGGGCACTGAAGCTTTCTTT
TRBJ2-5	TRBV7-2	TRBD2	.	CASSWAGSAGGQETQYF	TGTGCCAGCAGCTGGGCAGGGTCAGCGGGGGGGCAAGAGACCCAGTACTTC
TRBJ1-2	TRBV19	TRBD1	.	CASRRDRGGYTF	TGTGCCAGTAGGCGGGACAGGGGAGGCTACACCTTC
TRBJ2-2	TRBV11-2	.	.	CASSLGVANTGELFF	TGTGCCAGCAGCTTAGGGGTAGCAAACACCGGGGAGCTGTTTTTT
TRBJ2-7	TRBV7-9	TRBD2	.	CASSPPRSGKEQYF	TGTGCCAGCAGCCCCCCCCGTAGCGGGAAGGAGCAGTACTTC
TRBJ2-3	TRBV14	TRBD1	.	CASSQTYRGTQYF	TGTGCCAGCAGCCAAACCTACAGGGGTACGCAGTATTTT
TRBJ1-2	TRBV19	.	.	CASSISPGLRDYGYTF	TGTGCCAGTAGTATTTCCCCGGGACTAAGGGACTATGGCTACACCTTC
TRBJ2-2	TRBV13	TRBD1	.	CASSFPGQGATGELFF	TGTGCCAGCAGCTTCCCGGGACAGGGGGCCACCGGGGAGCTGTTTTTT
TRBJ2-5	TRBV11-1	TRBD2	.	CASSFLGGGWETQYF	TGTGCCAGCAGCTTCCTCGGGGGAGGGTGGGAGACCCAGTACTTC
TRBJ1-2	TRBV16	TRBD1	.	CASSPHQVRTGRYGYTF	TGTGCCAGCAGCCCACACCAAGTTCGGACAGGGAGATATGGCTACACCTTC
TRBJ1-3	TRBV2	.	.	CASSEAAFSGNTIYF	TGTGCCAGCAGTGAAGCAGCGTTCTCTGGAAACACCATATATTTT
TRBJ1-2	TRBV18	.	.	CASSPSGRPDYGYTF	TGTGCCAGCTCACCGTCGGGTAGGCCTGACTATGGCTACACCTTC
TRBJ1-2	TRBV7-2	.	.	CASSLGPGSVDGYTF	TGTGCCAGCAGCTTAGGTCCGGGTAGTGTGGATGGCTACACCTTC
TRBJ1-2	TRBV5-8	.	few	CASSLGWRVGLYGYTF	TGTGCCAGCAGCTTGGGGTGGAGAGTGGGACTGTATGGCTACACCTTC
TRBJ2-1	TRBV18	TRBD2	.	CASSPASSSGRGYNEQFF	TGTGCCAGCTCACCGGCAAGTTCAAGCGGGAGGGGATACAATGAGCAGTTCTTC
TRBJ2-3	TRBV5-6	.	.	CASSQITALLTDTQYF	TGTGCCAGCAGCCAAATTACAGCACTCCTAACAGATACGCAGTATTTT
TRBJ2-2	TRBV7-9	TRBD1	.	CASSLDRGQIGELFF	TGTGCCAGCAGCCTGGACAGGGGACAGATCGGGGAGCTGTTTTTT
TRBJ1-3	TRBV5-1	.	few	CASSLNTGGSGNTIYF	TGCGCCAGCAGCTTAAACACGGGGGGCTCTGGAAACACCATATATTTT
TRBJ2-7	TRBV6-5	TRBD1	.	CASSLTAGTGSYEQYF	TGTGCCAGCAGTTTGACCGCCGGGACAGGCTCCTACGAGCAGTACTTC
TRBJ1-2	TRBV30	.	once	CAFRGHGYTF	TGTGCCTTCAGGGGTCATGGCTACACCTTC
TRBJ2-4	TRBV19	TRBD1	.	CASSLGQAAKNIQYF	TGTGCCAGTAGCCTGGGACAGGCGGCCAAAAACATTCAGTACTTC
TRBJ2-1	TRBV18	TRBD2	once	CASGRENEQFF	TGTGCCTCAGGGAGGGAAAATGAGCAGTTCTTC
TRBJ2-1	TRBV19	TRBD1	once	CASSPDRVTEQFF	TGTGCCAGTAGTCCAGACAGGGTCACGGAGCAGTTCTTC
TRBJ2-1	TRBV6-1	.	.	CASTPRGNEQFF	TGTGCCAGCACCCCCCGAGGGAATGAGCAGTTCTTC
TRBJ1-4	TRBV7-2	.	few	CASSSIGTSANEKLFF	TGTGCCAGCAGCTCCATAGGGACATCAGCTAATGAAAAACTGTTTTTT
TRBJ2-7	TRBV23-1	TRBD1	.	CASNRTGDYEQYF	TGCGCCAGCAACCGGACAGGAGACTACGAGCAGTACTTC
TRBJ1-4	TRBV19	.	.	CASRKTAFEDNEKLFF	TGTGCCAGTAGGAAGACAGCTTTCGAAGATAATGAAAAACTGTTTTTT
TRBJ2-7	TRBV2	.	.	CASSEGPFAEKLYEQYF	TGTGCCAGCAGTGAAGGTCCGTTCGCGGAAAAACTCTACGAGCAGTACTTC
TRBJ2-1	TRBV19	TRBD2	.	CASSSGLVRYNEQFF	TGTGCCAGTAGTTCGGGACTAGTGAGGTACAATGAGCAGTTCTTC
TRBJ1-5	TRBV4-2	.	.	CASSQDGGAGGYSNQPQHF	TGTGCCAGCAGCCAAGATGGGGGGGCCGGAGGTTATAGCAATCAGCCCCAGCATTTT